The present T cell receptor beta chain was sequenced within a study of siplizumab effects on memory and regulatory T cells. Germline lookup yields CDR1 LGHNA and CDR2 YNFKEQ. This CDR3 is built from 17 residues. Repertoires were generated with immunoSEQ multiplex PCR, while TCRdb's copy carries only in-frame clones and drops some. The sample gives some 52,000 clones, approximately 97% of which show up once; around 0.6% is in the top ten. This TCR was recovered from a human donor in good health. The chain recombines TRBV4-2 with TRBJ2-5; D perhaps matches TRBD1 (5 bases). The closer fit of TRBJ2-7 to the DNA end suggests the J call may be wrong. The source material was naive CD4+ T cells sorted from blood. The CDR3 sequence: CASSQDIPRSGYYEQYF. The CDR3 coding sequence is TGTGCCAGCAGCCAAGATATACCCCGTTCAGGGTACTACGAGCAGTACTTC.